This TCR beta chain emerged from a study of T cells in localized non-small cell lung cancer. On this clone: Its antigen is undetermined.

Study-level points and caveats: Detection in adjacent lung was observed for a median about 56 of the top 100 tumor clones. Uninvolved adjacent lung had the highest recorded T cell clonality, with tumor below it. Sequencing covered just one tumor region, so heterogeneity cannot be ruled out. Greater blood T cell density accompanied longer overall survival.

Here immunoSEQ multiplex PCR was the method, and the copy in TCRdb shows in-frame clones only, minus some. Found here are around 35,000 clones, 91% of them singletons; the top ten hold 10% to 15%. The CDR3 is 13 residues long. V dropped 7 bases and J dropped 3 bases, with 12 bases sitting between them. Germline V lookup: CDR1 LNHDA, CDR2 SQIVND (reference sequence). The gene calls are TRBV19 and TRBJ1-2; tentative D call: TRBD1 (5 bases). The clonotype originates from a female donor older than 55 with stage II lung adenocarcinoma. Sequences were derived from peripheral blood mononuclear cells, sampled before any cancer treatment. DNA of the CDR3: TGTGCCAGTATGAGGGGAGGGGACTATGGCTACACCTTC. Amino acids: CASMRGGDYGYTF.